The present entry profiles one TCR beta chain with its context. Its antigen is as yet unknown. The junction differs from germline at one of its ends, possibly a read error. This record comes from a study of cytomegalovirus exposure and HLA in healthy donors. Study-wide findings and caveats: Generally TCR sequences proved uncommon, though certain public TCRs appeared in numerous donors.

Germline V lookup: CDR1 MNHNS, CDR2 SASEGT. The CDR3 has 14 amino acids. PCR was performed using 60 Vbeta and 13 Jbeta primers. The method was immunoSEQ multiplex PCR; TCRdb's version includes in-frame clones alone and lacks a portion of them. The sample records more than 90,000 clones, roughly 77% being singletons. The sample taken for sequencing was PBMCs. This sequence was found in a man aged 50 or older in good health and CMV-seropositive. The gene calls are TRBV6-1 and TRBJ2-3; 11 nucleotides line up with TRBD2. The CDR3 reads CASREGLAGDTQYF. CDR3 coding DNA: TGTGCCAGCAGGGAAGGACTAGCGGGAGATACGCAGTATTTT.